Described below is a single T cell receptor beta chain sequence and its context. Its matching antigen is unknown. The sample belongs to a study of graft-versus-host responses after intestinal transplantation. Study at large: Recipients were given multivisceral, liver-intestinal, or isolated intestinal transplants. Every recipient underwent anti-thymocyte globulin induction, then tacrolimus and steroids for roughly 3 years. Study findings and constraints: Association was observed between peak circulating GvH clone levels and early post-transplant HvG declines. In recipient marrow, GvH clones were found, and some appeared first in ileum or blood.

This CDR3 region has 17 residues. Trimming cost V 6 bases and J 3 bases; bases outside gene matches: 15. From germline, CDR1 is SGHTS and CDR2 YDEGEE. The method was immunoSEQ multiplex PCR; TCRdb's version includes in-frame clones alone and lacks a portion of them. This sample has approximately 68,000 clones; 90% occur once, and the top ten carry 3.5% to 5%. The clonotype comes from a human donor who was the organ donor for an intestinal transplant. The starting material was unstimulated CD8+ T cells sorted from spleen or lymph node cells, obtained before transplant. The chain couples TRBV5-8 to TRBJ1-2; TRBD1 agrees at 9 bases. DNA of the CDR3: TGTGCCAGCACTTTATCTCCTGACAGGGGGTCGCACTATGGCTACACCTTC. Translation: CASTLSPDRGSHYGYTF.